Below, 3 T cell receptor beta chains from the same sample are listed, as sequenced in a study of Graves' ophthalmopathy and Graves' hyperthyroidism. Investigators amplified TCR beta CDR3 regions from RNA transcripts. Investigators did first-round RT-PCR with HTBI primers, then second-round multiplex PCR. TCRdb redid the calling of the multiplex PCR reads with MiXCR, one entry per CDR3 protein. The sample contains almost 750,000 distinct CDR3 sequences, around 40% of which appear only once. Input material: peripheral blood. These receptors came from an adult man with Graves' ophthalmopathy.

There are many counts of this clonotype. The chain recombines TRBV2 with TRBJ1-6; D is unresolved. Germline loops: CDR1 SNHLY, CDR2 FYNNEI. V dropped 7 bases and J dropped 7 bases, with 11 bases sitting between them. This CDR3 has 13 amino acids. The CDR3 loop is CASKVEDNSPLHF. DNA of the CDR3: TGTGCCAGCAAGGTTGAAGACAATTCACCCCTCCACTTT.

The CDR3 DNA follows: TGTGCCAGCAGCTTGGGGACAGGGGGCGTGGAGACCCAGTACTTC. The encoded protein is CASSLGTGGVETQYF. The V gene is TRBV7-2, the J gene TRBJ2-5, with TRBD1 identical over 12 bases. The CDR3 has 15 residues. J gave up 5 bases and V 3 bases, and 4 bases lay outside the gene matches. The germline V gene has CDR1 SGHTA and CDR2 FQGNSA.

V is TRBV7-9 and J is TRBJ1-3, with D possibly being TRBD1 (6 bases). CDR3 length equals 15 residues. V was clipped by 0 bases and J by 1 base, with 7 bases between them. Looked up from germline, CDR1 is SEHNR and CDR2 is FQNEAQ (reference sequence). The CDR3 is CASSLADRSGNTIYF. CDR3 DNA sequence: TGTGCCAGCAGCTTAGCGGACAGATCTGGAAACACCATATATTTT.